The following is a TCR beta chain sequence with its context. No antigen is known for it. This specimen belongs to a study of response to subunit inactivated influenza vaccine. General study points: Researchers suggested that each seasonal influenza vaccination recruits few new T cells.

A single record per CDR3 protein comes from TCRdb applying MiXCR to the RT-PCR reads. This sample has about 610,000 distinct CDR3 sequences, with about 14% found just once. This specimen consisted of PBMCs from blood, obtained 11 to 12 days after vaccination. The receptor comes from a man aged 50-59 years who received an inactivated influenza vaccine.

CDR3 DNA: TGCAGCGTTGAGGGACAGGACTCCTACAATGAGCAGTTCTTC. Its protein product is CSVEGQDSYNEQFF. The rearrangement joins TRBV29-1 to TRBJ2-1, with 8 bases fitting TRBD1. This CDR3 region has 14 residues. Germline V gene sequence: CDR1 SQVTM, CDR2 ANQGSEA. V lost 3 bases and J lost 0; bases outside the gene matches: 1.